The 21 T cell receptor beta chains presented below share a single source sample, sequenced in a study of cytomegalovirus exposure and HLA in healthy donors. Amplification used 60 Vbeta primers and 13 Jbeta primers. Sequencing was performed with immunoSEQ multiplex PCR; in TCRdb, only in-frame clones are kept and a portion is missing. The sample table sets out about 150,000 clones. The sequenced sample was PBMCs. The receptor set was obtained from a young man in good health and CMV-seronegative.

The J gene is TRBJ1-2, the V gene TRBV9, with D uncertain. The CDR3 contains 12 residues. Germline CDR1 and CDR2: SGDLS and YYNGEE. Between the trimmed V and J ends, which lost 0 bases and 6 bases, there was a span of 6 bases. The CDR3 region has the DNA TGTGCCAGCAGCGTAGTCGTTGATGGCTACACCTTC. It translates to CASSVVVDGYTF.

The chain is built from TRBV11-2 and TRBJ1-2; 8 bases fit TRBD1. Per the germline V gene, CDR1 is SGHAT and CDR2 is FQNNGV. V lost 4 bases, J lost 8 bases, and 6 bases stayed unmatched. The CDR3 extends over 13 amino acids. CDR3 loop: CASSSGQGRGYTF. DNA for the CDR3: TGTGCCAGCAGCTCCGGACAGGGCCGGGGCTACACCTTC.

The chain couples TRBV4-1 to TRBJ1-2, with a weak D call TRBD1 (6 bases). Germline V gives CDR1 MGHRA, CDR2 YSYEKL. This CDR3 has 17 residues. V lost 1 base and J lost 1, with 16 bases in between. The chain's CDR3 is CASSQVTGPLNNYGYTF. The DNA for the CDR3 is TGCGCCAGCAGCCAAGTAACAGGGCCTCTGAATAACTATGGCTACACCTTC.

The chain employs TRBV11-3 and TRBJ1-3; D gene unclear. Trimming took 3 bases from V and 5 from J, leaving 11 bases between them. The CDR3 spans 14 residues. The germline gives CDR1 SGHNT, CDR2 YENEEA. In DNA form, the CDR3 reads TGTGCCAGCAGCTTGGGCGGGAGGAGAAACACCATATATTTT. Translating it yields CASSLGGRRNTIYF.

V and J are TRBV9 and TRBJ2-1; 10 bases map to TRBD2. Germline V gene lookup returns CDR1 SGDLS and CDR2 YYNGEE. J lost 8 bases, V lost 0 bases, and 14 bases had no gene match. This CDR3 has 18 residues. CDR3 DNA sequence: TGTGCCAGCAGCGTAGTAGCTAGCGGGAGTGGGGGTACGGATGAGCAGTTCTTC. Its translation: CASSVVASGSGGTDEQFF.

For this clone: The identical CDR3 is also encoded by other nucleotide sequences in the sample. CDR3 in DNA: TGTGCCAGCTCACCGACAGTGAACACTGAAGCTTTCTTT. Its protein product is CASSPTVNTEAFF. This rearrangement joins TRBV18 to TRBJ1-1; D possibly corresponds to TRBD1 (5 bases). CDR3 length equals 13 residues. Germline assignment: CDR1 KGHSH and CDR2 LQKENI. V was trimmed by 3 bases and J by 0 bases, leaving 5 bases between them.

The chain employs TRBV7-9 and TRBJ1-2; 11 nucleotides match TRBD1. Germline V lookup: CDR1 SEHNR, CDR2 FQNEAQ (reference sequence). The J segment lost 6 bases and the V segment lost 2 bases, leaving 8 bases of the junction unmatched. CDR3 length: 16 residues. The CDR3 here is CASSLRDRGKQDGYTF. For the CDR3, the DNA is TGTGCCAGCAGCTTAAGGGACAGGGGGAAGCAGGATGGCTACACCTTC.

The chain has TRBV27 and TRBJ2-1; D is unclear. The germline V gene encodes CDR1 MNHEY and CDR2 SMNVEV (reference sequence). Trimming left V 9 bases short and J 5 bases short, with 20 bases between. The CDR3 length is 15 residues. CDR3 amino acids: CASTHGVVPNNEQFF. In nucleotides, the CDR3 is TGTGCCAGTACCCATGGAGTAGTACCCAACAATGAGCAGTTCTTC.

V usage is TRBV4-1 and J usage is TRBJ2-2; 7 bases match TRBD2. Germline lookup yields CDR1 MGHRA and CDR2 YSYEKL. V shed 6 bases and J 2 bases; nucleotides not matched to a gene: 9. The CDR3 has 16 amino acids. CDR3 in amino acids: CASRGGDLRNTGELFF. The CDR3 DNA reads TGCGCCAGCAGGGGGGGGGACCTTCGTAACACCGGGGAGCTGTTTTTT.

This chain connects TRBV6-6 to TRBJ2-5; 14 positions agree with TRBD2. The CDR3 runs to 15 residues. Germline V gene data show CDR1 as MNHNY and CDR2 as SVGAGI (reference sequence). J lost 4 bases, V lost 2 bases, and 0 bases had no gene match. CDR3 amino acids: CASSYGTSGRETQYF. CDR3 nucleotides: TGTGCCAGCAGTTACGGGACTAGCGGGAGAGAGACCCAGTACTTC.

The V call is TRBV4-3, the J call TRBJ2-3, with a tentative D call TRBD2 (6 bases). Germline loops: CDR1 LGHNA, CDR2 YSLEER. The CDR3 consists of 15 residues. Trimming removed 0 bases from V and 0 bases from J, with 7 bases in between. DNA of the CDR3: TGCGCCAGCAGCCAAGAGGGGGGAAGCACAGATACGCAGTATTTT. Residues: CASSQEGGSTDTQYF.

The chain is built from TRBV5-1 and TRBJ2-1; 8 nucleotides match TRBD2. V gave up 4 bases and J gave up 5 bases; unmatched junction bases: 11. Germline CDR1 reads SGHRS; CDR2 reads YFSETQ. The CDR3 runs to 16 residues. CDR3 DNA sequence: TGCGCCAGCAGCGGACAGCGGGAGTCCTTTGACAATGAGCAGTTCTTC. Residues: CASSGQRESFDNEQFF.

V usage is TRBV25-1 and J usage is TRBJ2-1, with 11 bases matching TRBD2. Germline CDR1 is MGHDK and CDR2 is SYGVNS. The CDR3 totals 16 residues. Losses at the gene ends were 6 bases for V and 5 bases for J; bases not matched to a gene: 9. Here the CDR3 reads CASSPTSGKGHNEQFF. DNA of the CDR3: TGTGCCAGCAGCCCGACTAGCGGGAAAGGACACAATGAGCAGTTCTTC.

The chain employs TRBV10-3 and TRBJ2-3; D remains unclear. V dropped 10 bases and J dropped 0 bases, with 14 bases sitting between them. The CDR3 length is 14 residues. Germline V lookup: CDR1 ENHRY, CDR2 SYGVKD. In nucleotides, the CDR3 is TGTGCCACCCGAGGTGCAAGTAGCACAGATACGCAGTATTTT. Translating gives CATRGASSTDTQYF.

The chain couples TRBV4-1 to TRBJ2-3; 12 nucleotides align to TRBD2. The CDR3 totals 17 residues. V was clipped by 3 bases and J by 3 bases; unmatched bases: 7. Germline assignment: CDR1 MGHRA and CDR2 YSYEKL. The CDR3 loop is CASSQTTSGGGTDTQYF. The CDR3 nucleotides read TGCGCCAGCAGCCAGACGACTAGCGGGGGTGGGACAGATACGCAGTATTTT.

On this clone: At one end, the junction sequence differs from germline, possibly due to a read error. The J gene is TRBJ1-2, the V gene TRBV9; 8 bases line up with TRBD1. The germline gives CDR1 SGDLS, CDR2 YYNGEE. The CDR3 consists of 14 residues. The CDR3 DNA reads TGTGCCAGCAGCGGCCGACAGGGGAACTATGGCTGCACCTTC. It is translated as CASSGRQGNYGCTF.

The chain has TRBV18 and TRBJ1-2, with 8 bases lining up with TRBD1. CDR1 is KGHSH and CDR2 is LQKENI in the germline V gene. The CDR3 loop spans 17 amino acids. J lost 4 bases, V lost 3 bases, and 13 bases had no gene match. This CDR3 is CASSPPTGTGDFYGYTF. The CDR3 coding sequence is TGTGCCAGCTCACCTCCGACCGGGACAGGAGACTTCTATGGCTACACCTTC.

J is TRBJ2-1 and V is TRBV19, with TRBD1 matching 10 bases. Germline loops: CDR1 LNHDA, CDR2 SQIVND (reference sequence). This CDR3 has 19 residues. V shed 3 bases, J shed 0 bases, and the junction held 11 bases outside the gene matches. The CDR3 loop reads CASSMGGQGTLSSYNEQFF. The CDR3 coding sequence is TGTGCCAGTAGTATGGGGGGACAGGGGACCTTGAGCTCCTACAATGAGCAGTTCTTC.

Here the CDR3 DNA reads TGTGCCAGCAGGATCGACAGGGGCTACACCTTC. Translation: CASRIDRGYTF. The gene calls are TRBV2 and TRBJ1-2; perhaps TRBD1 as D (6 bases). V gave up 6 bases and J gave up 8 bases, with 10 bases separating them. Germline CDR1 SNHLY, CDR2 FYNNEI. The CDR3 covers 11 residues.

The chain employs TRBV7-2 and TRBJ1-1; D ambiguous. The germline CDR1 and CDR2 sequences are SGHTA and FQGNSA. The CDR3 spans 13 residues. V was shortened by 8 bases and J by 1 base, with 11 bases between the two germline ends. CDR3 sequence reads: CASLSGRNTEAFF. As DNA, the CDR3 is TGTGCCAGCCTGTCTGGCAGGAACACTGAAGCTTTCTTT.

This chain links TRBV20-1 with TRBJ2-5; D ambiguous. The CDR3 is 11 amino acids. The germline CDR1 and CDR2 sequences are DFQATT and SNEGSKA (reference sequence). The V end was cut by 4 bases, the J end by 5 bases, with 8 bases between. The CDR3 region has the DNA TGCAGTGCTACCCCCCGGGAGACCCAGTACTTC. Translating gives CSATPRETQYF.